This TCR beta chain comes out of a study of chemoradiotherapy in HPV16-positive cancers. Germline CDR1 SGHTA, CDR2 FQGNSA. Trimming removed 4 bases at V and 0 bases at J, with 10 bases between. This CDR3 region has 15 residues. This clone was observed a single time. Its antigen is not identified. Study-wide findings and caveats: Candidate HPV-specific clones and E7-related TCR motifs grew in tumor during treatment.

Libraries were prepared by immunoSEQ multiplex PCR; TCRdb keeps only in-frame clonotypes and omits some of them. The sample records some 21,000 clones, about 90% being singletons. The V call is TRBV7-2, the J call TRBJ2-1; D is possibly TRBD1 (6 bases). The starting material was blood, obtained from a patient who underwent chemoradiotherapy. This TCR derives from a human donor with HPV-associated anogenital cancer. The CDR3 bases are TGTGCCAGCAGCTCTAGAGGGGGCTCCTACAATGAGCAGTTCTTC. Protein sequence: CASSSRGGSYNEQFF.